This TCR beta chain was recovered during a study of shared clonotypes between healthy human individuals. Study results and limitations: Memory subsets generally showed smaller estimated richness than naive subsets did.

Trimming pared 0 bases from V and 2 bases from J, leaving 7 bases between. The CDR3 is 14 residues long. The germline CDR1 and CDR2 sequences are SGHRS and YFSETQ. About this clone: Its matching antigen is unknown.

CD45RO-negative CD8 cells positively selected for CCR7 made up the naive population, which excluded terminally differentiated effector memory CD45RA+ cells. As processed by the authors: ImmunoSEQ supplied junction-only sequences lacking quality scores, so filtering was different. Profiling relied on immunoSEQ multiplex PCR, and the TCRdb table lists in-frame clones only, not all of them. V and J calls plus clone size are reproduced from that table; the DNA served to infer D and trimming. The profile covers 500,000 to 700,000 clones, with 85% to 95% appearing a single time and 0.11% taken by the ten largest.

The sequenced sample consisted of naive CD8+ T cells sorted from blood. The source of this sequence is a woman aged 25 to 39 in good health. The V gene is TRBV5-1, the J gene TRBJ2-3; D not certain. The CDR3, as DNA: TGCGCCAGCAGCTTGGACATCTTCACAGATACGCAGTATTTT. This codes for CASSLDIFTDTQYF.